The following is a T cell receptor beta chain sequence with its context. The antigen is not known. This record comes from a study of beta chain features in type 1 diabetes. Study-wide results and caveats: Type 1 diabetes patients showed a moderate but significant shortening of TCRB CDR3s in all four CD4+ subsets.

Germline CDR1 is MGHDK and CDR2 is SYGVNS. This CDR3 spans 14 amino acids. V lost 9 bases to trimming and J lost 0 bases; unmatched junction nucleotides: 4. The isolated RNA, all of it, was reverse transcribed, so expressed TCRB transcripts were what got sequenced. Produced via immunoSEQ multiplex PCR; TCRdb's table is partial and in-frame only. The top ten hold 0.45% to 0.55% of the sample, which has roughly 150,000 clones, 7.5% to 9.5% seen once. This TCR came from a woman aged 18-30 years with type 1 diabetes. Sequenced material: central memory CD4+ T cells from blood. This chain connects TRBV25-1 to TRBJ2-1; TRBD2 aligns across 8 bases. The CDR3 nucleotides are TGTGCCAGTACGGGACTAGACTCCTACAATGAGCAGTTCTTC. This translates into CASTGLDSYNEQFF.